The following is a T cell receptor (beta chain) sequence with its context. This clonotype showed up just a few times. The specificity of this receptor is unknown. One base away there is no much larger clone; base qualities are not given. This sample is part of a study of T cell repertoires in cytomegalovirus infection (dated 2019 in TCRdb). With regard to the full study: Recently identified HLA-C-restricted CMV epitopes, whose presentation resists viral immunomodulation, were targeted by peptide stimulations together with well-studied HLA-B-restricted epitopes. Donor HLA type was relevant to the analysis, because carriage of CMV infection together with the matching HLA type was indicated by public TCR beta signatures. Findings and caveats that apply to the study as a whole: The ex vivo response was dominated by HLA-C-restricted CMV-specific TCR beta clonotypes, which also provided the single most frequent clonotype in two of eight donors. In both this cohort and an independent approximately 400-donor cohort, the cumulative frequency of public TCR beta family members distinguished carriers of CMV infection plus the relevant HLA type.

Reading the germline V gene (reference sequence) gives CDR1 SEHNR and CDR2 FQNEAQ. V is shortened by 3 bases, J by 5 bases, and the region joining them spans 7 bases. Including the terminal cysteine and phenylalanine, the CDR3 comprises 13 residues. Only the CDR3 portion is preserved as DNA: 39 bases, with reading frame beginning at the first base. Sequencer: Illumina HiSeq 1500. TCRdb trimmed public reads at Q25 via fastp, called clones via MiXCR and kept in-frame beta chains. Identical CDR3 protein sequences are pooled into one entry, listed with their most common genes and DNA. The sample table records about 310,000 distinct CDR3 sequences; more than 20% of these occur just once. The ten largest clones represent approximately 12% of the sample. The treatment or condition tag for this specimen amounts to: in vitro stimulation with specific CMV peptide epitopes to enrich CMV-specific T cells.

This chain is built from TRBV7-9 and TRBJ2-2; TRBD1 is perhaps the D gene, given 5 matching bases. Sequencing used cultured PBMCs, obtained from culture after CMV antigen stimulation. The receptor was derived from a human donor in good health (CMV status not recorded). Some clones in this sample may be carry-over from other donors' samples. The DNA reads TGTGCCAGCAGCTTCGACAGAACCGGGGAGCTGTTTTTT. It is translated as CASSFDRTGELFF.